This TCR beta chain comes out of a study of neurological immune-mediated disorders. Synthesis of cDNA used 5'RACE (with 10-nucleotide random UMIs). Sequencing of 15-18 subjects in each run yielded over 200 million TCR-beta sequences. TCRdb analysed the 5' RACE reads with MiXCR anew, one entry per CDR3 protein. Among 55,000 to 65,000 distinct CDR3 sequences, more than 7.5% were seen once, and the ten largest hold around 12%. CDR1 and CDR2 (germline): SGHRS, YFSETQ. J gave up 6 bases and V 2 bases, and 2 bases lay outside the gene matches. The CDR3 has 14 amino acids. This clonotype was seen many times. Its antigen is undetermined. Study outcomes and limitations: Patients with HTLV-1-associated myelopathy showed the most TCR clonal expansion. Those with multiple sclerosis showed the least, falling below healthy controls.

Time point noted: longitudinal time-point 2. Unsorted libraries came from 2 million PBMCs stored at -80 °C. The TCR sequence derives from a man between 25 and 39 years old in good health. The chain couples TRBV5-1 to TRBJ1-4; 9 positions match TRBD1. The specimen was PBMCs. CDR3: CASSLQGADEKLFF. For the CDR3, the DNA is TGCGCCAGCAGCTTACAGGGGGCAGATGAAAAACTGTTTTTT.